The 24 T cell receptor beta chains below all came from one sample that was sequenced in a study of blood T cell repertoires in COVID-19. Method: immunoSEQ multiplex PCR; TCRdb's copy keeps in-frame clones and lacks some. Of almost 95,000 clones in the sample, around 81% are singletons; the top ten hold around 6.5%. The sample consisted of peripheral blood. All receptors derive from a man between 60 and 70 years old with acute or convalescent COVID-19.

The V call is TRBV2, the J call TRBJ1-5; D is possibly TRBD1 (6 bases). This CDR3 spans 15 amino acids. V was clipped by 6 bases and J by 2 bases, with 14 bases between them. Germline CDR1 is SNHLY and CDR2 is FYNNEI. CDR3: CASRLQGFGNQPQHF. The CDR3 DNA reads TGTGCCAGCAGGCTACAGGGATTCGGCAATCAGCCCCAGCATTTT.

The chain joins TRBV6-1 to TRBJ2-7; 9 nucleotides align to TRBD1. V was clipped by 2 bases and J by 3 bases; unmatched bases: 5. This CDR3 is 15 amino acids long. Per the germline V gene, CDR1 is MNHNS and CDR2 is SASEGT. The CDR3 DNA follows: TGTGCCAGCAGTGAAAGGACAGGGGATCTCTACGAGCAGTACTTC. It codes for CASSERTGDLYEQYF.

The chain recombines TRBV7-2 with TRBJ1-5; possible D gene TRBD1, 5 bases. Germline V gene data show CDR1 as SGHTA and CDR2 as FQGNSA. Trimming took 5 bases from V and 3 from J, leaving 14 bases between them. This CDR3 region has 15 residues. The CDR3, as DNA: TGTGCCAGCAGCCCATTCGGGGGGTCCAATCAGCCCCAGCATTTT. Its protein product is CASSPFGGSNQPQHF.

This chain connects TRBV5-1 to TRBJ1-3; TRBD1 might be the D (5 bases). The germline CDR1 and CDR2 sequences are SGHRS and YFSETQ. Deletions cut 2 bases from V and 0 bases from J, with 6 bases between. The CDR3 extends over 14 amino acids. The CDR3 loop reads CASSLQDSGNTIYF. The CDR3 DNA is TGCGCCAGCAGCTTACAGGACTCTGGAAACACCATATATTTT.

J is TRBJ2-6 and V is TRBV30; weak D call: TRBD1 (5 bases). The V gene lost 4 bases and the J gene lost 2 bases, with 12 bases spanning the gap. This CDR3 is 15 amino acids long. Germline CDR1 and CDR2: GTSNPN and SVGIG (reference sequence). CDR3 loop: CAWIVGPTGANVLTF. The CDR3 DNA sequence: TGTGCCTGGATTGTGGGGCCCACTGGGGCCAACGTCCTGACTTTC.

This rearrangement joins TRBV6-5 to TRBJ2-1; maybe TRBD1 (6 bases). The CDR3 has 12 amino acids. Germline CDR1 MNHEY, CDR2 SVGAGI. V gave up 5 bases and J gave up 9 bases, with 11 bases separating them. The CDR3 nucleotides are TGTGCCAGCAGTCTCGGACAGAGTGAGCAGTTCTTC. This sequence encodes CASSLGQSEQFF.

The rearrangement links TRBV5-1 to TRBJ1-1, with D unclear. CDR1 is SGHRS, CDR2 YFSETQ, per germline. V lost 0 bases, J lost 4 bases, and 10 bases lay in between. The CDR3 consists of 14 residues. The CDR3 loop is CASSLAPAGTEAFF. The CDR3 bases are TGCGCCAGCAGCTTGGCCCCCGCGGGCACTGAAGCTTTCTTT.

The rearrangement links TRBV19 to TRBJ2-3, with 8 bases matching TRBD1. Germline V gene lookup returns CDR1 LNHDA and CDR2 SQIVND (reference sequence). The CDR3 length is 16 residues. V lost 5 bases, J lost 6 bases, and 13 bases stayed unmatched. The DNA for the CDR3 is TGTGCCAGTAGTTCCGGAGGACAGGGTTTCGCCGATACGCAGTATTTT. This sequence encodes CASSSGGQGFADTQYF. Supplemented by reference TRBV19 and TRBJ2-3, the full variable domain reads DGGITQSPKYLFRKEGQNVTLSCEQNLNHDAMYWYRQDPGQGLRLIYYSQIVNDFQKGDIAEGYSVSREKKESFPLTVTSAQKNPTAFYLCASSSGGQGFADTQYFGPGTRLTVL.

The chain combines TRBV9 with TRBJ1-2; 9 bases match TRBD1. Germline values: CDR1 SGDLS, CDR2 YYNGEE. CDR3 length equals 15 residues. Trimming cost V 4 bases and J 7 bases; bases outside gene matches: 11. The CDR3 loop reads CASSSGSGTGLGYTF. CDR3 nucleotides: TGTGCCAGCAGCAGCGGGTCGGGGACAGGGCTTGGCTACACCTTC.

The V gene is TRBV5-4, the J gene TRBJ1-6; 8 bases agree with TRBD1. V shed 4 bases and J 6 bases; nucleotides not matched to a gene: 12. Germline loops: CDR1 SGHNT, CDR2 YYREEE (reference sequence). The CDR3 is 17 amino acids. CDR3 sequence: CASSGGGTGGGNSPLHF. The CDR3 nucleotides read TGTGCCAGCAGCGGGGGGGGGACAGGAGGCGGTAATTCACCCCTCCACTTT.

The chain employs TRBV24-1 and TRBJ2-5; D possibly corresponds to TRBD1 (5 bases). The CDR3 has 14 amino acids. Germline-derived CDR1 and CDR2 are KGHDR and SFDVKD. V was clipped by 4 bases and J by 3 bases, with 11 bases between them. CDR3 in DNA: TGTGCCACCAGTGAGGGCAGGGTTAAAGAGACCCAGTACTTC. Its translation: CATSEGRVKETQYF.

The J gene is TRBJ2-7, the V gene TRBV9, with 9 bases identical to TRBD1. The length of the CDR3 is 18 residues. The germline CDR1 and CDR2 sequences are SGDLS and YYNGEE. V was clipped by 0 bases and J by 4 bases; unmatched bases: 14. CDR3 bases: TGTGCCAGCAGCGTAGGGCCCATGTCGGGGACAGGGTTATACGAGCAGTACTTC. Translation gives CASSVGPMSGTGLYEQYF.

This clone was detected only once. This rearrangement joins TRBV10-1 to TRBJ1-1; D remains unclear. Germline V CDR1 and CDR2: WNHNN, SYGVQD (reference sequence). This CDR3 is built from 13 residues. V dropped 6 bases and J dropped 4 bases, with 12 bases sitting between them. The CDR3 DNA reads TGCGCCAGCAGCCCTCTGCGGTCCACTGAAGCTTTCTTT. It translates to CASSPLRSTEAFF.

This clone turned up a few times. The chain recombines TRBV19 with TRBJ1-5, with D hard to call. Trimming removed 5 bases at V and 0 bases at J, with 14 bases between. Germline V gene sequence: CDR1 LNHDA, CDR2 SQIVND (reference sequence). This CDR3 contains 16 residues. In nucleotides, the CDR3 is TGTGCCAGTAGTGGCCGGACTCTAGATAGCAATCAGCCCCAGCATTTT. The encoded protein is CASSGRTLDSNQPQHF. Full variable domain (remainder filled in from reference TRBV19 and TRBJ1-5): DGGITQSPKYLFRKEGQNVTLSCEQNLNHDAMYWYRQDPGQGLRLIYYSQIVNDFQKGDIAEGYSVSREKKESFPLTVTSAQKNPTAFYLCASSGRTLDSNQPQHFGDGTRLSIL.

The chain joins TRBV24-1 to TRBJ1-5, with D possibly matching TRBD1 (5 bases). The CDR3 loop spans 14 amino acids. Germline CDR1 and CDR2: KGHDR and SFDVKD. The V end lost 3 bases, the J end lost 7 bases, and 12 bases lay between the germline ends. The CDR3 reads CATSDPGIGQPQHF. The CDR3, as DNA: TGTGCCACCAGTGATCCAGGGATTGGGCAGCCCCAGCATTTT.

The CDR3 protein is CASSPGTSGQETQYF. The CDR3 DNA reads as TGTGCCAGCAGCCCCGGGACTAGCGGGCAAGAGACCCAGTACTTC. The chain is built from TRBV11-3 and TRBJ2-5; TRBD2 aligns across 12 bases. Germline V gene data show CDR1 as SGHNT and CDR2 as YENEEA. V shed 5 bases and J 2 bases; nucleotides not matched to a gene: 3. This CDR3 is built from 15 residues.

The V gene is TRBV5-4, the J gene TRBJ1-1, with 7 bases lining up with TRBD1. Germline CDR1 is SGHNT and CDR2 is YYREEE (reference sequence). This CDR3 comprises 15 residues. V gave up 2 bases and J gave up 0 bases; unmatched junction bases: 4. The CDR3 region is CASSLQGMMNTEAFF. As DNA, the CDR3 is TGTGCCAGCAGCTTACAGGGGATGATGAACACTGAAGCTTTCTTT.

The chain recombines TRBV5-1 with TRBJ2-6, with TRBD1 matching 9 bases. CDR3 length equals 17 residues. V shed 2 bases, J shed 2 bases, and the junction held 5 bases outside the gene matches. Germline V CDR1 and CDR2: SGHRS, YFSETQ. CDR3 bases: TGCGCCAGCAGCTTTACAGGGGGCATCGCTGGGGCCAACGTCCTGACTTTC. It translates to CASSFTGGIAGANVLTF.

The rearrangement joins TRBV9 to TRBJ1-6; TRBD1 agrees at 7 bases. Trimming cost V 2 bases and J 8 bases; bases outside gene matches: 4. Germline-derived CDR1 and CDR2 are SGDLS and YYNGEE. CDR3 length: 14 amino acids. This chain's CDR3 is CASSVRDSYSPLHF. Here the CDR3 DNA reads TGTGCCAGCAGCGTCAGGGACAGCTATTCACCCCTCCACTTT.

The chain is built from TRBV6-5 and TRBJ2-7; 8 bases are shared with TRBD1. J gave up 4 bases and V 6 bases, and 8 bases lay outside the gene matches. Per germline, CDR1 MNHEY and CDR2 SVGAGI. This CDR3 region has 14 residues. The CDR3 DNA reads as TGTGCCAGCAGAGTTCGACAGGGGATTTACGAGCAGTACTTC. Encoded protein: CASRVRQGIYEQYF.

The table lists this clone with a count of one. V is TRBV6-5 and J is TRBJ1-1; 7 nucleotides line up with TRBD1. J was trimmed by 6 bases and V by 6 bases; bases with no gene match: 10. The CDR3 has 14 amino acids. Looked up from germline, CDR1 is MNHEY and CDR2 is SVGAGI. Written as DNA, the CDR3 is TGTGCCAGCAGCTTAACAGGGGTAGGGCCTGAAGCTTTCTTT. Protein product: CASSLTGVGPEAFF.

The chain joins TRBV11-2 to TRBJ2-5, with TRBD2 matching 7 bases. The germline V gene encodes CDR1 SGHAT and CDR2 FQNNGV. J was trimmed by 5 bases and V by 2 bases; bases with no gene match: 8. This CDR3 region has 15 residues. CDR3 residues: CASSLSGGGVETQYF. CDR3 in DNA: TGTGCCAGCAGCTTATCCGGGGGAGGGGTTGAGACCCAGTACTTC. Variable domain in full (rest from reference TRBV11-2 and TRBJ2-5): EAGVAQSPRYKIIEKRQSVAFWCNPISGHATLYWYQQILGQGPKLLIQFQNNGVVDDSQLPKDRFSAERLKGVDSTLKIQPAKLEDSAVYLCASSLSGGGVETQYFGPGTRLLVL.

This sequence joins TRBV7-2 and TRBJ2-4; D perhaps matches TRBD1 (5 bases). Germline CDR1 and CDR2: SGHTA and FQGNSA. The ends were cut back, 7 bases at V and 7 bases at J, with 20 bases in the middle. This CDR3 region has 15 residues. As DNA, the CDR3 is TGTGCCAGCACTCCCGGTGGGGCGATTTGGAACATTCAGTACTTC. It translates to CASTPGGAIWNIQYF.

This clone was observed a few times. The chain combines TRBV28 with TRBJ1-5, with unresolved D. The CDR3 contains 20 residues. Germline V gene data show CDR1 as MDHEN and CDR2 as SYDVKM. V was trimmed by 1 base and J by 5 bases, leaving 27 bases between them. This CDR3 is CASSLYDLIGSRFTDQPQHF. CDR3 bases: TGTGCCAGCAGTTTATATGATTTAATAGGTAGCAGATTTACGGATCAGCCCCAGCATTTT. The full variable domain, with the rest looked up from reference TRBV28 and TRBJ1-5, is DVKVTQSSRYLVKRTGEKVFLECVQDMDHENMFWYRQDPGLGLRLIYFSYDVKMKEKGDIPEGYSVSREKKERFSLILESASTNQTSMYLCASSLYDLIGSRFTDQPQHFGDGTRLSIL.